Following are 3 T cell receptor beta chains from one sample sequenced in a study of cytomegalovirus exposure and HLA in healthy donors. The study ran its PCR with 60 Vbeta and 13 Jbeta primers. This table comes from immunoSEQ multiplex PCR, and its TCRdb copy is limited to in-frame clones, with some not included. The repertoire has approximately 130,000 clones, roughly four fifths of them found once; the top ten carry around 1.5%. The source material was PBMCs. The receptors were sampled from a woman aged 18-30 years in good health and CMV-seronegative.

The chain is built from TRBV7-6 and TRBJ1-2; D perhaps matches TRBD1 (6 bases). Trimming stripped 5 bases from V and 1 base from J, with 11 bases between. The CDR3 loop spans 14 amino acids. Germline V gives CDR1 SGHVS, CDR2 FNYEAQ. The DNA for the CDR3 is TGTGCCAGCAGCCCCGGGACACTTAACTATGGCTACACCTTC. Translating gives CASSPGTLNYGYTF.

In this sample, this clone turned up a few times. V is TRBV27 and J is TRBJ1-2; D not resolved. Trimming removed 10 bases from V and 5 bases from J, with 5 bases in between. This CDR3 is built from 9 residues. Germline values: CDR1 MNHEY, CDR2 SMNVEV (reference sequence). The CDR3 DNA follows: TGTGCCATCCGGTATGGCTACACCTTC. This sequence encodes CAIRYGYTF.

This chain uses TRBV15 with TRBJ1-1; 9 bases line up with TRBD1. The CDR3 contains 21 residues. V was clipped by 0 bases and J by 6 bases; unmatched bases: 23. CDR1 is LNHNV, CDR2 YYDKDF, per germline (reference sequence). In DNA, the CDR3 is TGTGCCACCAGCAGAGATAGAAGGTTAGGGGGACAGGGATGGTGGAGGCCTGAAGCTTTCTTT. It specifies CATSRDRRLGGQGWWRPEAFF.